One and the same sample provided the 15 T cell receptor beta chains below, sequenced in a study of blood T cell repertoires in COVID-19 (TCRdb year 2020). Receptors were amplified or captured by the immunoSEQ multiplex PCR assay. TCRdb provides this immuneACCESS table in a form limited to in-frame rearrangements. Some clones are lacking; in checked studies, under half of them reflect an unresolved V gene, and why the rest are absent is not known. This sample lists 100,000 or so clones; 82% were detected once. Of the sample, around a sixth is held by the ten largest clones. Sequenced sample: peripheral blood. All receptors derive from a man at least 80 years old with acute or convalescent COVID-19.

The chain links TRBV5-1 to TRBJ1-6; D unclear. Per germline, CDR1 SGHRS and CDR2 YFSETQ. V lost 6 bases to trimming and J lost 0 bases, with 7 bases between them. This CDR3 comprises 14 residues. The CDR3: CASTGSSYNSPLHF. CDR3 in DNA: TGCGCCAGCACGGGGAGCTCCTATAATTCACCCCTCCACTTT. Based on the CDR3 plus reference TRBV5-1 and TRBJ1-6, the full variable domain is KAGVTQTPRYLIKTRGQQVTLSCSPISGHRSVSWYQQTPGQGLQFLFEYFSETQRNKGNFPGRFSGRQFSNSRSEMNVSTLELGDSALYLCASTGSSYNSPLHFGNGTRLTVT.

V is TRBV11-2 and J is TRBJ1-5; D gene ambiguous. Germline V lookup: CDR1 SGHAT, CDR2 FQNNGV. V dropped 2 bases and J dropped 5 bases, with 7 bases sitting between them. The CDR3 is 13 amino acids. The CDR3 DNA is TGTGCCAGCAGCTTAACGAGGGATCAGCCCCAGCATTTT. Translation gives CASSLTRDQPQHF.

This chain uses TRBV5-1 with TRBJ2-7; 8 bases agree with TRBD1. Germline V gene data show CDR1 as SGHRS and CDR2 as YFSETQ. Trimming took 4 bases from V and 3 from J; bases not matched to a gene: 9. The CDR3 is 15 residues long. Here the CDR3 DNA reads TGCGCCAGCAGCGGTCCGGGACAGGACATCTACGAGCAGTACTTC. The encoded protein is CASSGPGQDIYEQYF.

The chain joins TRBV28 to TRBJ2-1; 11 positions agree with TRBD1. This CDR3 contains 15 residues. With V trimmed by 6 bases and J by 5 bases, 6 bases remained unmatched. In germline, CDR1 is MDHEN, CDR2 SYDVKM. The CDR3 DNA reads TGTGCCAGCAGCCAGGACAGGGGGCTGGACAATGAGCAGTTCTTC. As protein: CASSQDRGLDNEQFF.

This rearrangement joins TRBV7-8 to TRBJ2-7; weak D call: TRBD2 (6 bases). From germline, CDR1 is SGHVS and CDR2 FQNEAQ. V was trimmed by 3 bases and J by 7 bases, leaving 13 bases between them. There are 13 residues in the CDR3. For the CDR3, the DNA is TGTGCCAGCAGCTTGAGGAGGGGCGGAGAGCAGTACTTC. It encodes CASSLRRGGEQYF.

The chain carries TRBV19 and TRBJ2-7, with TRBD2 identical over 9 bases. The CDR3 runs to 14 residues. The V segment lost 10 bases and the J segment 7 bases; nucleotides outside the gene matches: 14. Germline V gives CDR1 LNHDA, CDR2 SQIVND (reference sequence). CDR3 sequence: CATSLRGGLVEQYF. Written as DNA, the CDR3 is TGTGCCACCTCCTTGCGGGGGGGGTTAGTGGAGCAGTACTTC. Full variable domain (rest looked up from reference TRBV19 and TRBJ2-7): DGGITQSPKYLFRKEGQNVTLSCEQNLNHDAMYWYRQDPGQGLRLIYYSQIVNDFQKGDIAEGYSVSREKKESFPLTVTSAQKNPTAFYLCATSLRGGLVEQYFGPGTRLTVT.

This clone was picked up one time. The V call is TRBV28, the J call TRBJ1-5; 8 nucleotides line up with TRBD1. This CDR3 is built from 15 residues. J lost 8 bases, V lost 5 bases, and 11 bases had no gene match. From germline, CDR1 is MDHEN and CDR2 SYDVKM. The CDR3 sequence is CASSTPGRGLEPQHF. As DNA, the CDR3 is TGTGCCAGCAGTACTCCAGGCAGGGGGCTGGAGCCCCAGCATTTT.

The chain carries TRBV5-1 and TRBJ2-7; 8 bases are shared with TRBD2. The CDR3 runs 14 residues. Germline loops: CDR1 SGHRS, CDR2 YFSETQ. The V segment lost 4 bases and the J segment 11 bases; nucleotides outside the gene matches: 14. CDR3 in amino acids: CASSNGAGGAVKYF. The CDR3 nucleotides are TGCGCCAGCAGCAATGGCGCGGGGGGCGCGGTTAAGTACTTC.

The chain carries TRBV2 and TRBJ2-1; 12 bases map to TRBD2. Germline CDR1 reads SNHLY; CDR2 reads FYNNEI. Trimming cost V 6 bases and J 5 bases; bases outside gene matches: 2. The CDR3 runs to 14 residues. CDR3 bases: TGTGCCAGCAGCCGGACTAGCGGGGACAATGAGCAGTTCTTC. The encoded protein is CASSRTSGDNEQFF.

V and J are TRBV6-5 and TRBJ1-2; D gene ambiguous. From germline, CDR1 is MNHEY and CDR2 SVGAGI. CDR3 length equals 13 residues. Trimming took 6 bases from V and 6 from J, leaving 14 bases between them. CDR3 sequence: CASSRRWRDGYTF. CDR3 sequence (DNA): TGTGCCAGCAGCCGACGGTGGAGGGATGGCTACACCTTC.

The gene calls are TRBV6-6 and TRBJ2-7; D might be TRBD2 (6 bases). CDR1 and CDR2 (germline): MNHNY, SVGAGI (reference sequence). The CDR3 totals 17 residues. Between the trimmed V and J ends, which lost 5 bases and 4 bases, there was a span of 24 bases. This CDR3 reads CASSRPAEGAAYYEQYF. CDR3 coding DNA: TGTGCCAGCAGTCGTCCTGCGGAGGGTGCGGCCTATTACGAGCAGTACTTC.

This chain connects TRBV7-9 to TRBJ2-7; 10 bases line up with TRBD1. J gave up 6 bases and V 4 bases, and 6 bases lay outside the gene matches. Germline V gene data show CDR1 as SEHNR and CDR2 as FQNEAQ (reference sequence). This CDR3 spans 14 amino acids. The DNA for the CDR3 is TGTGCCAGCAGCTCCAGACAGGGGGCTGGCGAGCAGTACTTC. Protein: CASSSRQGAGEQYF. The complete variable domain, with remaining parts taken from reference TRBV7-9 and TRBJ2-7, reads DTGVSQNPRHKITKRGQNVTFRCDPISEHNRLYWYRQTLGQGPEFLTYFQNEAQLEKSRLLSDRFSAERPKGSFSTLEIQRTEQGDSAMYLCASSSRQGAGEQYFGPGTRLTVT.

V gene TRBV6-5 combines with J gene TRBJ1-3; 8 bases are a match to TRBD1. Germline trimming cut 0 bases from V and 3 bases from J; bases unmatched to any gene: 4. This CDR3 region has 16 residues. CDR1 MNHEY and CDR2 SVGAGI come from the germline V gene. DNA of the CDR3: TGTGCCAGCAGTTACTCGAGAACAGGGGGTGGAAACACCATATATTTT. The encoded protein is CASSYSRTGGGNTIYF.

The V call is TRBV12-3 or TRBV12-4, the J call TRBJ2-7, with 7 bases lining up with TRBD2. The CDR3 is made up of 13 amino acids. V trimming: 4 bases; J trimming: 3 bases; junction bases outside the gene matches: 3. The CDR3, as DNA: TGTGCCAGCAGTTCCCGGGGGGTCTACGAGCAGTACTTC. As protein: CASSSRGVYEQYF.

The rearrangement links TRBV18 to TRBJ2-7; the match to TRBD1 covers 8 bases. Trimming took 0 bases from V and 4 from J; bases not matched to a gene: 5. The CDR3 length is 15 residues. Germline-derived CDR1 and CDR2 are KGHSH and LQKENI. The CDR3 DNA reads as TGTGCCAGCTCACCACCTGGGACAGGACTGTACGAGCAGTACTTC. This gives the protein CASSPPGTGLYEQYF.